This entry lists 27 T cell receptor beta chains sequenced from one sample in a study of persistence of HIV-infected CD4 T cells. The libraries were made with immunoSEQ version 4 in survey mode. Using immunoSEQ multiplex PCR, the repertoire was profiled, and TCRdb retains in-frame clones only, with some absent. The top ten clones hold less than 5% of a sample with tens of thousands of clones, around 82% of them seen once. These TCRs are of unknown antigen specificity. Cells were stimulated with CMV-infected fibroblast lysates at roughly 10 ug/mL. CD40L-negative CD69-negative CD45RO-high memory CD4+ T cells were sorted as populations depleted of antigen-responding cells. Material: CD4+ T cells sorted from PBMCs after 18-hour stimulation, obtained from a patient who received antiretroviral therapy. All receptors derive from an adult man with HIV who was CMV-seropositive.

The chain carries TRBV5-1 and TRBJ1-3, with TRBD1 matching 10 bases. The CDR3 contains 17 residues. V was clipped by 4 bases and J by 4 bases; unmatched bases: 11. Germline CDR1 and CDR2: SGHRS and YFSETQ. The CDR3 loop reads CASSTLSGQGGGNTIYF. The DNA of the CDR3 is TGCGCCAGCAGCACCCTTTCCGGACAGGGGGGAGGAAACACCATATATTTT. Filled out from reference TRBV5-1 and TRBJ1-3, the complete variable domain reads KAGVTQTPRYLIKTRGQQVTLSCSPISGHRSVSWYQQTPGQGLQFLFEYFSETQRNKGNFPGRFSGRQFSNSRSEMNVSTLELGDSALYLCASSTLSGQGGGNTIYFGEGSWLTVV.

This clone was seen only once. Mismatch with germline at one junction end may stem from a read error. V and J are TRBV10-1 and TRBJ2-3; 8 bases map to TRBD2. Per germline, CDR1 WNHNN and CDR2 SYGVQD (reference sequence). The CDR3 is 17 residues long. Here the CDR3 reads CASSEAFQRGRTNTQYF. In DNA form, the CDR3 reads TGCGCCAGCAGTGAAGCCTTCCAGCGGGGGCGCACAAATACGCAGTATTTT.

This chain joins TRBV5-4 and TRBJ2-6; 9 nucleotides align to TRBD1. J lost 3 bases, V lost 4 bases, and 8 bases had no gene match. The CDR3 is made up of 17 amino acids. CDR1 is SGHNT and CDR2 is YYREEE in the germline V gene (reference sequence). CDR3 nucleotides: TGTGCCAGCAGCGGGGGACAGGGAAGTTTTGGGGCCAACGTCCTGACTTTC. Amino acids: CASSGGQGSFGANVLTF.

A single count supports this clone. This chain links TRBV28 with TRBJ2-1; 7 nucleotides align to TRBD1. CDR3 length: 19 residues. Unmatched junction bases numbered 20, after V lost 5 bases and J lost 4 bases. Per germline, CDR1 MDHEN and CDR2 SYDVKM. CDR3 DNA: TGTGCCAGCAGTCCCCAACACCTTAGACCGGGACAGATTTACAATGAGCAGTTCTTC. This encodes CASSPQHLRPGQIYNEQFF.

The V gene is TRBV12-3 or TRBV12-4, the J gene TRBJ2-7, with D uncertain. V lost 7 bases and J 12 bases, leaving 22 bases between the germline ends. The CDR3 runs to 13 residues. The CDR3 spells CASKANNRFYPYF. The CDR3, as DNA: TGTGCCAGCAAGGCGAACAATCGTTTTTACCCGTACTTC.

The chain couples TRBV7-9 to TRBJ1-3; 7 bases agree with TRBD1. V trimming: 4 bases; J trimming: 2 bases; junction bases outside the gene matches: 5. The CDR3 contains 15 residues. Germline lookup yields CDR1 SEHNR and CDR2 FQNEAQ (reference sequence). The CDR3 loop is CASSSHRGAGNTIYF. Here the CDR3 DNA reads TGTGCCAGCAGCTCGCACAGGGGAGCTGGAAACACCATATATTTT.

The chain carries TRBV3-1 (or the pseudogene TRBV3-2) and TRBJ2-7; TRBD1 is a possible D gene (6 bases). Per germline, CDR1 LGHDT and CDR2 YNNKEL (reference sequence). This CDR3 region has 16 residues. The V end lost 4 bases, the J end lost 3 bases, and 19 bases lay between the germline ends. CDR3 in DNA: TGTGCCAGCAGCCCCAAGGCTCTGGGACATATCTACGAGCAGTACTTC. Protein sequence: CASSPKALGHIYEQYF.

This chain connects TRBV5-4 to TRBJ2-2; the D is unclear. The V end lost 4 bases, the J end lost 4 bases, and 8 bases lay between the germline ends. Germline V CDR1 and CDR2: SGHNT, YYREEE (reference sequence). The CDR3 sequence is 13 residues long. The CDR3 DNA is TGTGCCAGCAGCGAAGGGCTCACCGGGGAGCTGTTTTTT. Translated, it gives CASSEGLTGELFF.

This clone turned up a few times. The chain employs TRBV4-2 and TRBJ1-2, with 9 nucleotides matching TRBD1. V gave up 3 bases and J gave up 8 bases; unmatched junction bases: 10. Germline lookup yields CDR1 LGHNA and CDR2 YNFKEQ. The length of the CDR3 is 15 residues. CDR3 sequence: CASSHRDRASRGYTF. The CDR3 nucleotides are TGTGCCAGCAGCCACCGGGACAGGGCCTCGAGAGGCTACACCTTC.

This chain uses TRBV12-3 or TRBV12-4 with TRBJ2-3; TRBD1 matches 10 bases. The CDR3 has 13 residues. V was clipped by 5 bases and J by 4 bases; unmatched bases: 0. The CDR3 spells CASSGTGADTQYF. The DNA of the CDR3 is TGTGCCAGCAGTGGGACAGGGGCAGATACGCAGTATTTT.

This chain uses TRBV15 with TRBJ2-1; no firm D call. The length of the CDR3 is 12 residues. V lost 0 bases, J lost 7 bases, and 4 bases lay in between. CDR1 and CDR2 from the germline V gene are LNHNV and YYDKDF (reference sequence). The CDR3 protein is CATSRDENEQFF. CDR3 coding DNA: TGTGCCACCAGCAGAGATGAAAATGAGCAGTTCTTC.

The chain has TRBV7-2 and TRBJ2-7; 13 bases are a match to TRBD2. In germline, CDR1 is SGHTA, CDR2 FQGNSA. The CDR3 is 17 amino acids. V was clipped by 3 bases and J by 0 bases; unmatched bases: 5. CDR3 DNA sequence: TGTGCCAGCAGCTTCCGGACTAGCGGGGGACACTCCTACGAGCAGTACTTC. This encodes CASSFRTSGGHSYEQYF.

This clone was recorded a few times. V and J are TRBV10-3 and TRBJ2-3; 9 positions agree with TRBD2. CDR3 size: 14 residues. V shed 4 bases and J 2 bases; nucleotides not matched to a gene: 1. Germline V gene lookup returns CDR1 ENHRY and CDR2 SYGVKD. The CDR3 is CAISGLAVTDTQYF. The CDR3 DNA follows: TGTGCCATCAGTGGACTAGCGGTCACAGATACGCAGTATTTT.

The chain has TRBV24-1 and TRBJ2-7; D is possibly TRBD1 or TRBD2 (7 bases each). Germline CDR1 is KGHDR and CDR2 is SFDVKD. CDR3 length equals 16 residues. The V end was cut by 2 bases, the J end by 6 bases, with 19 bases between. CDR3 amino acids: CATSDSHRGVAGEQYF. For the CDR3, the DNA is TGTGCCACCAGTGATTCCCACAGGGGAGTAGCGGGCGAGCAGTACTTC.

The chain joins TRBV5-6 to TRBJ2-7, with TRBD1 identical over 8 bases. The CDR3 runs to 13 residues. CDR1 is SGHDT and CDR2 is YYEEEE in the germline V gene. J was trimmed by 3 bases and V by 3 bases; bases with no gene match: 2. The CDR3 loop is CASSSQGVYEQYF. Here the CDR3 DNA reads TGTGCCAGCAGCTCACAGGGGGTCTACGAGCAGTACTTC.

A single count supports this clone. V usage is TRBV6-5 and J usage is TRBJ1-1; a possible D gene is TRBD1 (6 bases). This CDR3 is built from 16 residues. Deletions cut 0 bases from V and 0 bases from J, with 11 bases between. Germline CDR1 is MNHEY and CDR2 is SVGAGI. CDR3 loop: CASSYSGQYVNTEAFF. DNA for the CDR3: TGTGCCAGCAGTTACTCCGGACAGTATGTGAACACTGAAGCTTTCTTT.

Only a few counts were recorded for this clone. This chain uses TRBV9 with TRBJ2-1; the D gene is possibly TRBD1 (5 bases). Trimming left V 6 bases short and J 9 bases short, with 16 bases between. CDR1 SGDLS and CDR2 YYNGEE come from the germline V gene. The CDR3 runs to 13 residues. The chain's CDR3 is CASTLKDSFEQFF. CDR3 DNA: TGTGCCAGCACGCTTAAAGACAGTTTTGAGCAGTTCTTC.

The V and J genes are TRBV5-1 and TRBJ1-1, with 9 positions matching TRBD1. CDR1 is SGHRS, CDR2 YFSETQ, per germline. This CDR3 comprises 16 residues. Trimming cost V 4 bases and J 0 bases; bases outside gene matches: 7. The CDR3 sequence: CASSLPTGGLNTEAFF. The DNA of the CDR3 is TGCGCCAGCAGCCTCCCGACAGGGGGGTTGAACACTGAAGCTTTCTTT.

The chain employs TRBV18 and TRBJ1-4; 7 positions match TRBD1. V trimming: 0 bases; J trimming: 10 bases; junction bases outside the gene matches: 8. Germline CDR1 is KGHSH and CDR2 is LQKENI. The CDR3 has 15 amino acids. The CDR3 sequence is CASSPPGGGEGKLFF. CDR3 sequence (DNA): TGTGCCAGCTCACCACCGGGAGGGGGCGAAGGAAAACTGTTTTTT.

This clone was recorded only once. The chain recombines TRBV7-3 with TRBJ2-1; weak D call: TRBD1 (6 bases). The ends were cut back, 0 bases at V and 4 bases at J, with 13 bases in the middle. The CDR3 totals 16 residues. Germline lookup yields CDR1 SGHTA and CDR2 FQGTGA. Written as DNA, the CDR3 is TGTGCCAGCAGCTTAACTCAGGGGTATCCTTACAATGAGCAGTTCTTC. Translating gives CASSLTQGYPYNEQFF.

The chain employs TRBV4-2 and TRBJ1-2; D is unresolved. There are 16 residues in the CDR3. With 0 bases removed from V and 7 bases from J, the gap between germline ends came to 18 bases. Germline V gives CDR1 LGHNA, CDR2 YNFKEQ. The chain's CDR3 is CASSQDPGSRVGGYTF. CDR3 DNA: TGTGCCAGCAGCCAAGACCCGGGGTCGCGGGTTGGTGGCTACACCTTC.

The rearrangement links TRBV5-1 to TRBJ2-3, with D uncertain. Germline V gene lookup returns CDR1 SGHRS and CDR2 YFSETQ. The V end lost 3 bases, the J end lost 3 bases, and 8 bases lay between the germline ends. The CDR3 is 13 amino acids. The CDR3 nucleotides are TGCGCCAGCAGCTCTTGGGGAACAGATACGCAGTATTTT. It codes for CASSSWGTDTQYF.

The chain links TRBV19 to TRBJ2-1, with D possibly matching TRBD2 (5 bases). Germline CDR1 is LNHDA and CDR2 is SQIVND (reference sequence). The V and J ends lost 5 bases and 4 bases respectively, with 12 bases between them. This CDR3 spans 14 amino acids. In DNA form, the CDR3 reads TGTGCCAGTAGTCGGGGATCACGTTACAATGAGCAGTTCTTC. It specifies CASSRGSRYNEQFF.

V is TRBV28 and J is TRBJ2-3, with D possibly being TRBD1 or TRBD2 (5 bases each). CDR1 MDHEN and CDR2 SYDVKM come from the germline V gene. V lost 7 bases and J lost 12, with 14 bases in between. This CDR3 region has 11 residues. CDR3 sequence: CASKGSGRQYF. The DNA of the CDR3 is TGTGCCAGCAAGGGTTCAGGGAGACAGTATTTT. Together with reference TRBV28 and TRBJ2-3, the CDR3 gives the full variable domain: DVKVTQSSRYLVKRTGEKVFLECVQDMDHENMFWYRQDPGLGLRLIYFSYDVKMKEKGDIPEGYSVSREKKERFSLILESASTNQTSMYLCASKGSGRQYFGPGTRLTVL.

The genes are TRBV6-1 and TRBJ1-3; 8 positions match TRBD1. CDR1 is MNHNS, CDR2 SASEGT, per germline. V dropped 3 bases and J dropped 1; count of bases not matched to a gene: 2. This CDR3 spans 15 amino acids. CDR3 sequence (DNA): TGTGCCAGCAGTGAGGGACAGGAATCTGGAAACACCATATATTTT. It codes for CASSEGQESGNTIYF.

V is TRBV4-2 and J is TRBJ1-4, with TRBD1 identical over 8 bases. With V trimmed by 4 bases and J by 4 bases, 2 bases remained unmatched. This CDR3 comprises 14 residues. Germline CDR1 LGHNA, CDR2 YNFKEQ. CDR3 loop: CASSRDRGNEKLFF. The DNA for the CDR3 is TGTGCCAGCAGCCGCGACAGGGGTAATGAAAAACTGTTTTTT.

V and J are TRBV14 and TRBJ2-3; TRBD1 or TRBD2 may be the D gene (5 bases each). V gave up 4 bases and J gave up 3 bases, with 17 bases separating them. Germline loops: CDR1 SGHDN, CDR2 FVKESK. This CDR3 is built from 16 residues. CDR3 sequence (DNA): TGTGCCAGCAGCCTACGACCCGGGGCAACAACAGATACGCAGTATTTT. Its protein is CASSLRPGATTDTQYF.